A selection of T cell receptor beta chains follows, all from one sample in a study of T cell changes during pregnancy in multiple sclerosis. TCRdb's copy holds only in-frame clones and misses some; the assay was immunoSEQ multiplex PCR. The sample has around 65,000 clones; 90% are singletons. The specimen comprised peripheral blood, sampled in the first trimester of pregnancy. These TCRs come from a female donor in good health, enrolled as a control in a pregnancy study. Both conserved end residues are part of each CDR3. The order of the fields is CDR3 protein, CDR3 DNA, V gene, J gene, D gene, clone size. A D gene is named only where the DNA matches it firmly. Clone size, where shown, is once, few, many, or a class for clones that have expanded.

CDR3aa: CASRIYRDAQPQHF; CDR3nt: TGTGCCAGCAGGATTTACAGGGATGCCCAGCCCCAGCATTTT; v_gene: TRBV28; j_gene: TRBJ1-5; d_gene: .; abundance: .
CDR3aa: CASSVVTAGNYGYTF; CDR3nt: TGTGCCAGCAGCGTAGTTACGGCAGGGAACTATGGCTACACCTTC; v_gene: TRBV9; j_gene: TRBJ1-2; d_gene: .; abundance: .
CDR3aa: CASSTKPGLEHYEQYF; CDR3nt: TGCGCCAGCAGCACCAAGCCGGGACTAGAACACTACGAGCAGTACTTC; v_gene: TRBV4-3; j_gene: TRBJ2-7; d_gene: TRBD2; abundance: .
CDR3aa: CASSLEAGGLNTEAFF; CDR3nt: TGTGCCAGCAGCTTGGAGGCGGGGGGACTGAACACTGAAGCTTTCTTT; v_gene: TRBV5-4; j_gene: TRBJ1-1; d_gene: .; abundance: .
CDR3aa: CASSVGLAASSYNEQFF; CDR3nt: TGTGCCAGCAGCGTAGGACTGGCGGCAAGCTCCTACAATGAGCAGTTCTTC; v_gene: TRBV9; j_gene: TRBJ2-1; d_gene: .; abundance: .
CDR3aa: CASSFSGGINEQYF; CDR3nt: TGTGCCAGCAGCTTTAGCGGGGGGATCAACGAGCAGTACTTC; v_gene: TRBV11-3; j_gene: TRBJ2-7; d_gene: TRBD2; abundance: .
CDR3aa: CASSQDSGLAGVQETQYF; CDR3nt: TGCGCCAGCAGCCAAGATTCGGGCCTAGCGGGAGTCCAAGAGACCCAGTACTTC; v_gene: TRBV4-3; j_gene: TRBJ2-5; d_gene: TRBD2; abundance: .
CDR3aa: CSVGTGAEKLFF; CDR3nt: TGCAGCGTGGGGACAGGGGCTGAAAAACTGTTTTTT; v_gene: TRBV29-1; j_gene: TRBJ1-4; d_gene: TRBD1; abundance: once
CDR3aa: CASSLGSSVGSPDTQYF; CDR3nt: TGTGCCAGCAGCTTAGGATCCAGCGTAGGAAGTCCAGATACGCAGTATTTT; v_gene: TRBV7-9; j_gene: TRBJ2-3; d_gene: .; abundance: few
CDR3aa: CASSVVASGTGELFF; CDR3nt: TGTGCCAGCAGCGTAGTCGCCTCGGGAACCGGGGAGCTGTTTTTT; v_gene: TRBV9; j_gene: TRBJ2-2; d_gene: .; abundance: once
CDR3aa: CASSRGNTDTQYF; CDR3nt: TGTGCCAGCAGCAGGGGGAACACAGATACGCAGTATTTT; v_gene: TRBV5-4; j_gene: TRBJ2-3; d_gene: .; abundance: .
CDR3aa: CASSQVGRGDGGYTF; CDR3nt: TGCGCCAGCAGCCAAGTCGGGCGGGGGGACGGTGGCTACACCTTC; v_gene: TRBV4-1; j_gene: TRBJ1-2; d_gene: .; abundance: .
CDR3aa: CASSLVQGSYGYTF; CDR3nt: TGTGCCAGCAGCTTAGTTCAGGGGAGCTATGGCTACACCTTC; v_gene: TRBV7-2; j_gene: TRBJ1-2; d_gene: .; abundance: .
CDR3aa: CASQDSTSYEQYF; CDR3nt: TGTGCCAGCCAAGACAGTACCTCCTACGAGCAGTACTTC; v_gene: TRBV6-5; j_gene: TRBJ2-7; d_gene: .; abundance: .
CDR3aa: CASSSPGGDTQYF; CDR3nt: TGTGCCAGCAGCTCCCCAGGGGGAGATACGCAGTATTTT; v_gene: TRBV5-4; j_gene: TRBJ2-3; d_gene: TRBD1; abundance: .
CDR3aa: CASSLDRARSPLHF; CDR3nt: TGTGCCAGCAGCTTGGACAGGGCAAGATCACCCCTCCACTTT; v_gene: TRBV7-2; j_gene: TRBJ1-6; d_gene: TRBD1; abundance: .
CDR3aa: CASSFSGQSRDGYTF; CDR3nt: TGTGCCAGCAGTTTCTCCGGACAGTCCAGAGATGGCTACACCTTC; v_gene: TRBV27; j_gene: TRBJ1-2; d_gene: .; abundance: .
CDR3aa: CASSSGQGVSYNEQFF; CDR3nt: TGTGCCAGTAGTTCCGGACAGGGGGTCTCCTACAATGAGCAGTTCTTC; v_gene: TRBV19; j_gene: TRBJ2-1; d_gene: TRBD1; abundance: .